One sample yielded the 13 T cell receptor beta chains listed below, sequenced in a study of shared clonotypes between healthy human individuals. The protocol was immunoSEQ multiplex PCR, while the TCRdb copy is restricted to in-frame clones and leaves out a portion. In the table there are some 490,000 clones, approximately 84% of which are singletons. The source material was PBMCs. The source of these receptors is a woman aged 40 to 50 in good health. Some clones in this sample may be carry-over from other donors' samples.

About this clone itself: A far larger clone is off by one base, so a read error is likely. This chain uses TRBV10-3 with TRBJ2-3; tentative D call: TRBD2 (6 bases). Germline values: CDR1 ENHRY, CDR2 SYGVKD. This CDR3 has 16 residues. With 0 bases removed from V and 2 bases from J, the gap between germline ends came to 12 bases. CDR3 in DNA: TGTGCCATCAGTGAGTCAACTAGCAGGGCCACAGATACGCAGTATTTT. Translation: CAISESTSRATDTQYF.

CDR3 nucleotide sequence: TGCGCCAGCAGCCTAATGCCGCAAGAGACCCAGTACTTC. It translates to CASSLMPQETQYF. V is TRBV5-1 and J is TRBJ2-5; unclear D gene. The germline V gene encodes CDR1 SGHRS and CDR2 YFSETQ. V was trimmed by 4 bases and J by 2 bases, leaving 9 bases between them. This CDR3 contains 13 residues.

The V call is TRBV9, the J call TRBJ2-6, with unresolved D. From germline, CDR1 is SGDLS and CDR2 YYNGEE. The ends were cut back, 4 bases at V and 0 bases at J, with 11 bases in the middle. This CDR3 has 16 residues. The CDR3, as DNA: TGTGCCAGCAGCCCACGCGGTTCCTCTGGGGCCAACGTCCTGACTTTC. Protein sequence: CASSPRGSSGANVLTF.

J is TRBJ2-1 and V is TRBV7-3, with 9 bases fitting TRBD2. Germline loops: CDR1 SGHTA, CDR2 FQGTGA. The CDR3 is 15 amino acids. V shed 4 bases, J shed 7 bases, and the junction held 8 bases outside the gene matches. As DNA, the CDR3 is TGTGCCAGCAGCTCTCCTAGCGGGACCTTAAATGAGCAGTTCTTC. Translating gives CASSSPSGTLNEQFF.

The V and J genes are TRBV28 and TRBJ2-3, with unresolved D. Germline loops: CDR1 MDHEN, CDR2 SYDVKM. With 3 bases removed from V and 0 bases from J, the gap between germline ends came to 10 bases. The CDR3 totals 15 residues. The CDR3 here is CASSLRGGSTDTQYF. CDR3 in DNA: TGTGCCAGCAGTTTGCGAGGTGGGAGCACAGATACGCAGTATTTT.

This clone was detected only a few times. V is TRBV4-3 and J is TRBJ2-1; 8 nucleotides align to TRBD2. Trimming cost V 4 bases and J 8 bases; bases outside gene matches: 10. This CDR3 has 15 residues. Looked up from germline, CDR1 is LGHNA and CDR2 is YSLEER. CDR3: CASSLMRGARYEQFF. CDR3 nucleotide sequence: TGCGCCAGCAGCCTTATGCGGGGGGCGCGGTATGAGCAGTTCTTC.

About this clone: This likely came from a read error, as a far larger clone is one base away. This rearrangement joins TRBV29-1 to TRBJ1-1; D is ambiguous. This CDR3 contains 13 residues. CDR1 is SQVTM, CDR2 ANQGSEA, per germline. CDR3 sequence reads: CSVDAAGNTESFF. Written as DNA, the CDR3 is TGCAGCGTTGACGCAGCCGGGAACACTGAATCTTTCTTT. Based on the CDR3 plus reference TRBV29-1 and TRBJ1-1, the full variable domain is SAVISQKPSRDICQRGTSLTIQCQVDSQVTMMFWYRQQPGQSLTLIATANQGSEATYESGFVIDKFPISRPNLTFSTLTVSNMSPEDSSIYLCSVDAAGNTESFFGQGTRLTVV.

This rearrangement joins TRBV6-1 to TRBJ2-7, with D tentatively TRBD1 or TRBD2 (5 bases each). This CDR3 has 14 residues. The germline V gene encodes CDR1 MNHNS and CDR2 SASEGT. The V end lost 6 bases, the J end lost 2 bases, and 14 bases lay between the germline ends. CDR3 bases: TGTGCCAGCAGCCAAGGAAGGGGACCCTACGAGCAGTACTTC. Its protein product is CASSQGRGPYEQYF.

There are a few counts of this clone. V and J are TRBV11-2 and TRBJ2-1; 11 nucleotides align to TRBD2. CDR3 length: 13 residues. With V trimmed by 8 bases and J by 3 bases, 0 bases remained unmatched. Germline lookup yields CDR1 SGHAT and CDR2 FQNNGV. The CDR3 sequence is CASGTSGYNEQFF. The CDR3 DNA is TGTGCCAGCGGGACTAGCGGCTACAATGAGCAGTTCTTC.

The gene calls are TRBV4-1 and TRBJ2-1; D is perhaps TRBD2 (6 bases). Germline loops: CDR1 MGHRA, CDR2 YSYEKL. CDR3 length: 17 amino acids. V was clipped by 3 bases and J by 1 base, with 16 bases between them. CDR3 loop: CASSQTRGLNSYNEQFF. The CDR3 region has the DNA TGCGCCAGCAGCCAGACCCGGGGACTGAATTCCTACAATGAGCAGTTCTTC.

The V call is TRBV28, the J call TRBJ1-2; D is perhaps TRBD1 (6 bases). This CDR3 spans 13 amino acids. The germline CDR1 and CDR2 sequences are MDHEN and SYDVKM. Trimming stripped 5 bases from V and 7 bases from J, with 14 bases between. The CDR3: CASSAPADSGYTF. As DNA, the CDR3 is TGTGCCAGCAGTGCGCCCGCGGACAGTGGCTACACCTTC.

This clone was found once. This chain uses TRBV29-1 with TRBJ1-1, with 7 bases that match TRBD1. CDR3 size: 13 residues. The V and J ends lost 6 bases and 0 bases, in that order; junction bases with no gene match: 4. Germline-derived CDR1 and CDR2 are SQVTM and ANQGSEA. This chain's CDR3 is CSVGGQMNTEAFF. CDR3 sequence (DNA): TGCAGCGTGGGGGGACAGATGAACACTGAAGCTTTCTTT.

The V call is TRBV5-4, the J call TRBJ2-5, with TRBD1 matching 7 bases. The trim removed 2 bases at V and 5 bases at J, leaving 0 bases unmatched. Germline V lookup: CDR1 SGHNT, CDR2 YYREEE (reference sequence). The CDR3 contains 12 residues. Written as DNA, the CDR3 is TGTGCCAGCAGCTTCAGGGGGGAGACCCAGTACTTC. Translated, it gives CASSFRGETQYF.